This T cell receptor beta chain was identified in a study of blood T cells in healthy people across ages. Study-level results: It was the long-lived donors that had more naive CD4+ cells and higher diversity than aged donors. Estimates drawn from one million T cells were deemed to understate diversity. Age advanced and TCR beta diversity per million T cells fell, roughly linearly.

This CDR3 comprises 15 residues. Germline CDR1 and CDR2: MNHEY and SVGAGI. In regard to this clonotype: Its matching antigen is unknown. A much larger clonotype is one base distant, so this may be a read error.

The second PCR ran roughly 6 to 11 cycles with a sample-barcoded 5' primer and J-beta primers. Through a template-switch adaptor with 12 random nucleotides, each cDNA molecule received a tag. TCRdb recomputed calls from the 5' RACE reads with MiXCR, one row per CDR3 protein. Of about 840,000 distinct CDR3 sequences listed, around 29% were seen once; the top ten hold roughly 10%. The same sample was also used in a study of T cells of mothers and their children.

Material: blood. The TCR sequence derives from a woman in her thirties or forties in good health. The chain couples TRBV6-5 to TRBJ2-7; D is perhaps TRBD1 or TRBD2 (5 bases each). The CDR3 is CVSSNAGTGSYEQYF. Here the CDR3 DNA reads TGTGTCAGCAGCAACGCCGGGACGGGCTCCTACGAGCAGTACTTC.